A selection of T cell receptor beta chains follows, all from one sample in a study of shared clonotypes between healthy human individuals. Sequenced by immunoSEQ multiplex PCR; TCRdb stores in-frame clones only, minus some. The repertoire has roughly 2.4 million clones, nearly 97% of them found once; the top ten carry less than 0.15%. The sequenced sample consisted of naive CD4+ T cells sorted from blood. These receptors were taken from a man aged 18 to 30 in good health. CDR3s include the opening cysteine and the closing phenylalanine or tryptophan. A D gene is named only where the DNA matches it firmly. Clone size is not always given. Where it is, it says once, few, many or a class for expanded clones.

D gene: NA; V gene: TRBV25-1; clone size: NA; J gene: TRBJ2-7; CDR3 DNA: TGTGCCAGCAGTGAAGCAGGGAGCTCCTACGAGCAGTACTTC; CDR3 protein: CASSEAGSSYEQYF
D gene: NA; V gene: TRBV6-5; clone size: NA; J gene: TRBJ1-6; CDR3 DNA: TGTGCCAGCAGTTACCAAAAACGATACAATTCACCCCTCCACTTT; CDR3 protein: CASSYQKRYNSPLHF
D gene: NA; V gene: TRBV7-8; clone size: NA; J gene: TRBJ1-5; CDR3 DNA: TGTGCCAGCAGCTTAGAGGGACCTTTCAATCAGCCCCAGCATTTT; CDR3 protein: CASSLEGPFNQPQHF
D gene: NA; V gene: TRBV27; clone size: NA; J gene: TRBJ1-5; CDR3 DNA: TGTGCCAGCAGTTTATCGACCCAGGGACAGCCCCAGCATTTT; CDR3 protein: CASSLSTQGQPQHF
D gene: TRBD1; V gene: TRBV11-2; clone size: NA; J gene: TRBJ2-2; CDR3 DNA: TGTGCCAGCAGCTTTCTGCAGGGGGCTGGGGAGCTGTTTTTT; CDR3 protein: CASSFLQGAGELFF
D gene: NA; V gene: TRBV7-2; clone size: NA; J gene: TRBJ1-6; CDR3 DNA: TGTGCCAGCAGCTCCCGGGGGGGAAATTCACCCCTCCACTTT; CDR3 protein: CASSSRGGNSPLHF
D gene: NA; V gene: TRBV5-1; clone size: NA; J gene: TRBJ2-7; CDR3 DNA: TGCGCCAGCAGCTTGGGAGAGGGCCTCTCCTACGAGCAGTACTTC; CDR3 protein: CASSLGEGLSYEQYF
D gene: NA; V gene: TRBV7-2; clone size: NA; J gene: TRBJ2-3; CDR3 DNA: TGTGCCAGCAGACCTACATCAGATACGCAGTATTTT; CDR3 protein: CASRPTSDTQYF
D gene: NA; V gene: TRBV6-1; clone size: NA; J gene: TRBJ1-4; CDR3 DNA: TGTGCCAGCAGTATTGAGACGGATCCTAATGAAAAACTGTTTTTT; CDR3 protein: CASSIETDPNEKLFF
D gene: TRBD1; V gene: TRBV9; clone size: NA; J gene: TRBJ1-2; CDR3 DNA: TGTGCCAGCAGCGTAGAAGGGGGCCAAGGCTATGGCTACACCTTC; CDR3 protein: CASSVEGGQGYGYTF
D gene: NA; V gene: TRBV18; clone size: NA; J gene: TRBJ2-3; CDR3 DNA: TGTGCCAGCTCTCTGGCGGGTACAGATACGCAGTATTTT; CDR3 protein: CASSLAGTDTQYF
D gene: NA; V gene: TRBV11-2; clone size: NA; J gene: TRBJ1-1; CDR3 DNA: TGTGCCAGCAGCGGCCAGGTGAGGGGAGCCGGGAACACTGAAGCTTTCTTT; CDR3 protein: CASSGQVRGAGNTEAFF
D gene: TRBD1; V gene: TRBV11-2; clone size: NA; J gene: TRBJ1-4; CDR3 DNA: TGTGCCAGCAGCCTAACCGGGACAGGGGGCGCAGGGCTGTTTTTT; CDR3 protein: CASSLTGTGGAGLFF
D gene: TRBD1; V gene: TRBV29-1; clone size: NA; J gene: TRBJ2-7; CDR3 DNA: TGCAGCGTCGCCGGGACAGGGACCCACGAGCAGTACTTC; CDR3 protein: CSVAGTGTHEQYF
D gene: NA; V gene: TRBV10-1; clone size: NA; J gene: TRBJ2-1; CDR3 DNA: TGCGCCAGCAGTCGAGAGTCCGCCGGCGGCGATGAGCAGTTCTTC; CDR3 protein: CASSRESAGGDEQFF
D gene: TRBD2; V gene: TRBV7-6; clone size: NA; J gene: TRBJ2-3; CDR3 DNA: TGTGCCAGCAGCACTAGCGGGGAACTCACAGATACGCAGTATTTT; CDR3 protein: CASSTSGELTDTQYF
D gene: NA; V gene: TRBV6-5; clone size: NA; J gene: TRBJ2-7; CDR3 DNA: TGTGCTCAAACCCCCGGCAGGGGTGGTTACGAGCAGTACTTC; CDR3 protein: CAQTPGRGGYEQYF
D gene: NA; V gene: TRBV18; clone size: NA; J gene: TRBJ2-5; CDR3 DNA: TGTGCCAGCTCACCACCGGGATCGCGGGGTCCCGCGGAGACCCAGTACTTC; CDR3 protein: CASSPPGSRGPAETQYF
D gene: TRBD1; V gene: TRBV6-1; clone size: NA; J gene: TRBJ1-2; CDR3 DNA: TGTGCCAGCAGTACAGGGGGCTTAAGAGGCTACACCTTC; CDR3 protein: CASSTGGLRGYTF
D gene: NA; V gene: TRBV7-8; clone size: NA; J gene: TRBJ2-5; CDR3 DNA: TGTGCCAGCAGCATCGAAGAGACCCAGTACTTC; CDR3 protein: CASSIEETQYF
D gene: NA; V gene: TRBV5-4; clone size: NA; J gene: TRBJ1-1; CDR3 DNA: TGTGCCAGCAGCTTGCAGGGAGTGAACACTGAAGCTTTCTTT; CDR3 protein: CASSLQGVNTEAFF
D gene: NA; V gene: TRBV7-2; clone size: NA; J gene: TRBJ2-1; CDR3 DNA: TGTGCCAGCAGCCCCCCCTCCTACAATGAGCAGTTCTTC; CDR3 protein: CASSPPSYNEQFF
D gene: NA; V gene: TRBV19; clone size: once; J gene: TRBJ1-3; CDR3 DNA: TGTGCCAGTCATACCACGGTGTTCTCTGGAAACACCATATATTTT; CDR3 protein: CASHTTVFSGNTIYF
D gene: TRBD2; V gene: TRBV7-2; clone size: once; J gene: TRBJ2-3; CDR3 DNA: TGTGCCAGCAGCGCGAGCGGGAGGGTCACAGATACGCAGTATTTT; CDR3 protein: CASSASGRVTDTQYF
D gene: NA; V gene: TRBV9; clone size: NA; J gene: TRBJ2-1; CDR3 DNA: TGTGCCAGCAGCGATCTAGCGCCTCTCTCCTACAATGAGCAGTTCTTC; CDR3 protein: CASSDLAPLSYNEQFF
D gene: NA; V gene: TRBV5-1; clone size: few; J gene: TRBJ1-6; CDR3 DNA: TGCGCCAGCAGCTTGGATACAGGGTCCGGTTCACCCCTCCACTTT; CDR3 protein: CASSLDTGSGSPLHF
D gene: TRBD1; V gene: TRBV7-2; clone size: NA; J gene: TRBJ2-7; CDR3 DNA: TGTGCCAGCAGCCTAATAACAGGGACAGTGAGCTTCTACGAGCAGTACTTC; CDR3 protein: CASSLITGTVSFYEQYF
D gene: TRBD1; V gene: TRBV30; clone size: NA; J gene: TRBJ1-4; CDR3 DNA: TGTGCCTGGAGTACCGGGACAGGGACCCTGAAACTGTTTTTT; CDR3 protein: CAWSTGTGTLKLFF
D gene: NA; V gene: TRBV30; clone size: NA; J gene: TRBJ2-3; CDR3 DNA: TGTGCCTGGAGTCCCGACAGGACAGATACGCAGTATTTT; CDR3 protein: CAWSPDRTDTQYF